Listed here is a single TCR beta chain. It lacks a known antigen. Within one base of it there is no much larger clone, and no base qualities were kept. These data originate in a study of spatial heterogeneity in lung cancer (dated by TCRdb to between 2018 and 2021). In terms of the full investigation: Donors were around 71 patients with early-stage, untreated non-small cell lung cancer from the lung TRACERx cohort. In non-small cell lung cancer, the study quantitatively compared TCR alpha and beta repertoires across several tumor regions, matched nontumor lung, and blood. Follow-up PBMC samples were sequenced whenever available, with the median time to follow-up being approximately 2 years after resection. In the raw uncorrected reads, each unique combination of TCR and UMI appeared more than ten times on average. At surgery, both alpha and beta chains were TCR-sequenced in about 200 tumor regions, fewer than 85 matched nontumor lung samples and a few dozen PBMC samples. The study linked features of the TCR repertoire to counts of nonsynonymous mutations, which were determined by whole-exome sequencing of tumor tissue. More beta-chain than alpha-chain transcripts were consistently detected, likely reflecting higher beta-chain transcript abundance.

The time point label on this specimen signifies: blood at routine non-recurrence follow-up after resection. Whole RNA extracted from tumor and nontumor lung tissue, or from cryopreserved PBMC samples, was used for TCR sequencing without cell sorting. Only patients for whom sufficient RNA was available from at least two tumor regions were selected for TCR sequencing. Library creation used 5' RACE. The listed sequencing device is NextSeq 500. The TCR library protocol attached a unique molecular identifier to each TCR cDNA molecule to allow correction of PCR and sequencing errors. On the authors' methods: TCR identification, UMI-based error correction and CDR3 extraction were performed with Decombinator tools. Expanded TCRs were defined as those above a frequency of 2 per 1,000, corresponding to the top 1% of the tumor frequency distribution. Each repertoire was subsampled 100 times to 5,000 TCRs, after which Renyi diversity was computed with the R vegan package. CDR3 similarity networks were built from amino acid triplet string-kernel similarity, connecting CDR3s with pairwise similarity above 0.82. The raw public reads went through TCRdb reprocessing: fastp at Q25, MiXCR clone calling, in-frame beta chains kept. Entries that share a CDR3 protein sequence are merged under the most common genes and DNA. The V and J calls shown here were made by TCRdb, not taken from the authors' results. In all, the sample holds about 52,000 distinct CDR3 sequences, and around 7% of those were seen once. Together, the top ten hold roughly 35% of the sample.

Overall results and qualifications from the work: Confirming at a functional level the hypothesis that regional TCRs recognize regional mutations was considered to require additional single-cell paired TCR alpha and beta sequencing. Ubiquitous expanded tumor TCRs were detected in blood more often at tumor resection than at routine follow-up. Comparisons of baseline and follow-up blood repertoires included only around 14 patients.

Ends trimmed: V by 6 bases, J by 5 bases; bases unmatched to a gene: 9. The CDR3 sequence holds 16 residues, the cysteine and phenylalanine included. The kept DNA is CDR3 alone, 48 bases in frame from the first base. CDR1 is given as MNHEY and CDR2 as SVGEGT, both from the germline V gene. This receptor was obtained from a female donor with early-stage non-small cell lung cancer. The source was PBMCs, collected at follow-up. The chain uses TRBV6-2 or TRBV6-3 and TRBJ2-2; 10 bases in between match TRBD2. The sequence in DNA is TGTGCCAGCAGGCCGGGACTAGCGAAATGGACCGGGGAGCTGTTTTTT. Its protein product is CASRPGLAKWTGELFF.